This T cell receptor (beta chain) was identified during a study of shared clonotypes between healthy human individuals. Across the study: Each donor had three CD4 naive, three CD4 memory, two CD8 naive and one CD8 memory plate.

Produced via immunoSEQ multiplex PCR; TCRdb's table is partial and in-frame only. The sample shows some 2,000,000 clones, 85% to 95% of them seen only once. The CDR3 runs 15 residues. Germline CDR1 is LGHNA and CDR2 is YSLEER. V was trimmed by 3 bases and J by 8 bases, leaving 16 bases between them. This rearrangement joins TRBV4-3 to TRBJ1-4; no clear D. Sequences were obtained from naive CD4+ T cells sorted from blood. The subset was: CD45RA+ positively selected. The sequence came from a man aged 18 to 35 in good health. CDR3 loop: CASSHVTETQEKLFF. In nucleotides, the CDR3 is TGCGCCAGCAGCCATGTCACAGAGACCCAGGAAAAACTGTTTTTT.